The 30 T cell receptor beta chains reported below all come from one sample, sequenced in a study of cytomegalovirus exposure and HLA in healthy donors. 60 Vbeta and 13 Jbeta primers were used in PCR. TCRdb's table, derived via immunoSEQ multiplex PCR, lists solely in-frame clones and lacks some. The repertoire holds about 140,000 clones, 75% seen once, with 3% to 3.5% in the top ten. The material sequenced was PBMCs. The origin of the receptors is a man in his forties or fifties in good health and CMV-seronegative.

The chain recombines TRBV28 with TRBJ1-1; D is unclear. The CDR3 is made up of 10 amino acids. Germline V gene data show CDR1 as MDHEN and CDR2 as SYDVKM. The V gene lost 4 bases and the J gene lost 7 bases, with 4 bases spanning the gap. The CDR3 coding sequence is TGTGCCAGCAGTTCCCGTGAAGCTTTCTTT. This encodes CASSSREAFF. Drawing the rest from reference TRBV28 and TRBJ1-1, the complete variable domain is DVKVTQSSRYLVKRTGEKVFLECVQDMDHENMFWYRQDPGLGLRLIYFSYDVKMKEKGDIPEGYSVSREKKERFSLILESASTNQTSMYLCASSSREAFFGQGTRLTVV.

CDR3 residues: CASHGQGWEKLFF. In DNA form, the CDR3 reads TGTGCCAGCCACGGACAGGGATGGGAAAAACTGTTTTTT. V gene TRBV2 combines with J gene TRBJ1-4; 8 positions agree with TRBD1. Per the germline V gene, CDR1 is SNHLY and CDR2 is FYNNEI. V shed 8 bases, J shed 8 bases, and the junction held 7 bases outside the gene matches. The CDR3 length is 13 residues.

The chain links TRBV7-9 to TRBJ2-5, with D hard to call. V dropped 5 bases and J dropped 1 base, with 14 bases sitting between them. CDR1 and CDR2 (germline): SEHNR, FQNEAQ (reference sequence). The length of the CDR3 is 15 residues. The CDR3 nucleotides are TGTGCCAGCAGCCCTACTTCAGGTATCCAAGAGACCCAGTACTTC. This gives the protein CASSPTSGIQETQYF.

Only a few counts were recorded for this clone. Here the CDR3 reads CASSLVPGLAGELFF. As DNA, the CDR3 is TGCGCCAGCAGCTTGGTCCCAGGGTTGGCCGGGGAGCTGTTTTTT. The chain combines TRBV5-1 with TRBJ2-2; D is possibly TRBD1 (5 bases). V was trimmed by 0 bases and J by 6 bases, leaving 12 bases between them. CDR1 SGHRS and CDR2 YFSETQ come from the germline V gene. CDR3 size: 15 residues.

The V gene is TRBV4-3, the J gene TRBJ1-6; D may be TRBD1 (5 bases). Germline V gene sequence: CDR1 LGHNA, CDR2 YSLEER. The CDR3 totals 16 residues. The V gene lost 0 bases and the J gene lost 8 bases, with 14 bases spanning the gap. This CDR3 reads CASSQDRGGNDSPLHF. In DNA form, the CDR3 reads TGCGCCAGCAGCCAAGATCGCGGGGGGAACGATTCACCCCTCCACTTT.

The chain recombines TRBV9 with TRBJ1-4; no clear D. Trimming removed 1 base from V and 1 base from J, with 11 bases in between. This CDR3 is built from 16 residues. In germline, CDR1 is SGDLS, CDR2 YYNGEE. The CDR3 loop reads CASSVSARGTNEKLFF. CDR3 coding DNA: TGTGCCAGCAGCGTATCGGCCCGAGGAACTAATGAAAAACTGTTTTTT.

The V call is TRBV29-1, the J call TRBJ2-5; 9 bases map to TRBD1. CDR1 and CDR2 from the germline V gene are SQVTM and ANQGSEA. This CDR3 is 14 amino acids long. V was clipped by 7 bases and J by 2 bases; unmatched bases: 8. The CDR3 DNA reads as TGCAGCGCCGACAGGGGGAGTGGGCAAGAGACCCAGTACTTC. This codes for CSADRGSGQETQYF.

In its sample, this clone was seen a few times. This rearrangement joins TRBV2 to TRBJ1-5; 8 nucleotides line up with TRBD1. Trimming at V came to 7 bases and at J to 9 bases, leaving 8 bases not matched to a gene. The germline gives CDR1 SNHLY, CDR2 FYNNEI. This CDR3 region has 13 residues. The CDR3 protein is CASIGQGGRPQHF. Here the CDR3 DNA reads TGTGCCAGCATTGGACAGGGTGGGAGGCCCCAGCATTTT.

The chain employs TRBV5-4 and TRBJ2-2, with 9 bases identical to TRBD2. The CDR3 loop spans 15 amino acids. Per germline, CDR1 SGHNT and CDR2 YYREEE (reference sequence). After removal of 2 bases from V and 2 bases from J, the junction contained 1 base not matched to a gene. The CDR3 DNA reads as TGTGCCAGCAGCTTAGCGGGGGGAAACACCGGGGAGCTGTTTTTT. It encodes CASSLAGGNTGELFF.

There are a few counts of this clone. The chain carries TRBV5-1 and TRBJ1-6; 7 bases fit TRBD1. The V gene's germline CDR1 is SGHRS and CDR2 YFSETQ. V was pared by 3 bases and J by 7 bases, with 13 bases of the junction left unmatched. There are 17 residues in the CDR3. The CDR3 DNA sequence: TGCGCCAGCAGCTCCTGGGCGATGACAGGGAGGAATTCACCCCTCCACTTT. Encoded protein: CASSSWAMTGRNSPLHF. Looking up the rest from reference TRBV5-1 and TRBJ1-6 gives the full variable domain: KAGVTQTPRYLIKTRGQQVTLSCSPISGHRSVSWYQQTPGQGLQFLFEYFSETQRNKGNFPGRFSGRQFSNSRSEMNVSTLELGDSALYLCASSSWAMTGRNSPLHFGNGTRLTVT.

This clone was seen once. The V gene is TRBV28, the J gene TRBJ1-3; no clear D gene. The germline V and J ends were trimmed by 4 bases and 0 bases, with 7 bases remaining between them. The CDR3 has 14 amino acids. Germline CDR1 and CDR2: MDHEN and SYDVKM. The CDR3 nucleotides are TGTGCCAGCAGTTCGAGGAACTCTGGAAACACCATATATTTT. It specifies CASSSRNSGNTIYF.

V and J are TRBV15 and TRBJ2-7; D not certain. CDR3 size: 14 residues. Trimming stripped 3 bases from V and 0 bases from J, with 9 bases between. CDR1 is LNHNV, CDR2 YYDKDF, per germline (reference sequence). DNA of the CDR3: TGTGCCACCAGCAGGGAACGGAGCTCCTACGAGCAGTACTTC. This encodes CATSRERSSYEQYF.

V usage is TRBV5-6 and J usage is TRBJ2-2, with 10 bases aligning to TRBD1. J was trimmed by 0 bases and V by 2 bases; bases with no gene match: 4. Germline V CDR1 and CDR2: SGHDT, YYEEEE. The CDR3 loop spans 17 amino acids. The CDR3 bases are TGTGCCAGCAGCTTCTGGACAGGGGGACCGAACACCGGGGAGCTGTTTTTT. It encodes CASSFWTGGPNTGELFF.

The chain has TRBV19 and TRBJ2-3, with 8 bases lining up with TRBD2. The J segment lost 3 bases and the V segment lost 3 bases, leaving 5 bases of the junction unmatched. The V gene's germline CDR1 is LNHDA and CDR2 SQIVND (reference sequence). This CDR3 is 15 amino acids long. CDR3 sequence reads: CASSIRERGTDTQYF. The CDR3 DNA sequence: TGTGCCAGTAGTATCCGGGAGCGGGGGACAGATACGCAGTATTTT.

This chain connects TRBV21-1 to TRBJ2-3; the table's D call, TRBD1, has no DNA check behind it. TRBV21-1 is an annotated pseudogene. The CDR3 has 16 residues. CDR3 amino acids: CASSKFCQGTTDTQYF. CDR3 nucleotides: TGTGCCAGCAGCAAATTTTGTCAGGGGACCACAGATACGCAGTATTTT.

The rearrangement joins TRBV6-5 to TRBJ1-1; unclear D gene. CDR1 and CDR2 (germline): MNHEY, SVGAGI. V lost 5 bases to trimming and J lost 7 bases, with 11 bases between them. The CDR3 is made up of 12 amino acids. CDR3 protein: CASSTRGGEAFF. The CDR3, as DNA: TGTGCCAGCAGTACCCGTGGAGGTGAAGCTTTCTTT.

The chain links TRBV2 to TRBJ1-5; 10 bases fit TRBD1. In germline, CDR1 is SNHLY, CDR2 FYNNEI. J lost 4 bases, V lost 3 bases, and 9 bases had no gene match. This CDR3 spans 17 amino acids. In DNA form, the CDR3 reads TGTGCCAGCAGTGATGGGACGGGACAGGGGATTAATCAGCCCCAGCATTTT. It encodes CASSDGTGQGINQPQHF. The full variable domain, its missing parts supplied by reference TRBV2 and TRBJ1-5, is EPEVTQTPSHQVTQMGQEVILRCVPISNHLYFYWYRQILGQKVEFLVSFYNNEISEKSEIFDDQFSVERPDGSNFTLKIRSTKLEDSAMYFCASSDGTGQGINQPQHFGDGTRLSIL.

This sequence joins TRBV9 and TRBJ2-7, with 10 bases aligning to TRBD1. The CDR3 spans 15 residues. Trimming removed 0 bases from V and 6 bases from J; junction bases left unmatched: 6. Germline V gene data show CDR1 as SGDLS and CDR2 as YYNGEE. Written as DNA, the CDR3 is TGTGCCAGCAGCGTAGCGGGACAGGGGATGCGCGAGCAGTACTTC. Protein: CASSVAGQGMREQYF. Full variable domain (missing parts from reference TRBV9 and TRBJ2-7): DSGVTQTPKHLITATGQRVTLRCSPRSGDLSVYWYQQSLDQGLQFLIQYYNGEERAKGNILERFSAQQFPDLHSELNLSSLELGDSALYFCASSVAGQGMREQYFGPGTRLTVT.

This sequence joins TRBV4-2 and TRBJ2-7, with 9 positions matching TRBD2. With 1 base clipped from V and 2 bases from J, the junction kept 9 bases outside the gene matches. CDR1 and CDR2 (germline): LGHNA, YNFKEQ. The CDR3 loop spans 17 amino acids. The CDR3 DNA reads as TGTGCCAGCAGCCAAGCCCTCGCAGCGGGGGGCGCCTACGAGCAGTACTTC. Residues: CASSQALAAGGAYEQYF.

The chain's CDR3 is CASSQSRSNEQFF. The CDR3 coding sequence is TGCGCCAGCAGCCAATCTCGGAGCAATGAGCAGTTCTTC. The rearrangement joins TRBV4-1 to TRBJ2-1; D not resolved. V was pared by 2 bases and J by 6 bases, with 8 bases between. The CDR3 spans 13 residues. Germline V gene data show CDR1 as MGHRA and CDR2 as YSYEKL.

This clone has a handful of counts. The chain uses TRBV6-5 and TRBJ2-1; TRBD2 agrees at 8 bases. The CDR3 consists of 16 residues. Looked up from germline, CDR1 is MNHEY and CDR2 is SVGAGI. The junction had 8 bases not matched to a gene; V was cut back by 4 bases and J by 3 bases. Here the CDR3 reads CASSLLAGSYYNEQFF. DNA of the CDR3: TGTGCCAGCAGTTTGTTAGCGGGGTCCTACTACAATGAGCAGTTCTTC.

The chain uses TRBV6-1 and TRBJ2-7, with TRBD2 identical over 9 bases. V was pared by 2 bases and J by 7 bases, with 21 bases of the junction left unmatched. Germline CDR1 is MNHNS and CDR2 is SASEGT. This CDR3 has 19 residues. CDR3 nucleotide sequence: TGTGCCAGCAGTGAACTCTTCGGGGCTGGCGAGCGGGGGGCCCTTGAGCAGTACTTC. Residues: CASSELFGAGERGALEQYF.

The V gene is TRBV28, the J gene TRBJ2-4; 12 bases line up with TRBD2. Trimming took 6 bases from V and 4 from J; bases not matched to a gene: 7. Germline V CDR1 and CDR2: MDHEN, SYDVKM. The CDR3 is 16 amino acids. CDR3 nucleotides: TGTGCCAGCAGAGACACTAGCGGGGGGTCGAAAAACATTCAGTACTTC. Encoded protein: CASRDTSGGSKNIQYF.

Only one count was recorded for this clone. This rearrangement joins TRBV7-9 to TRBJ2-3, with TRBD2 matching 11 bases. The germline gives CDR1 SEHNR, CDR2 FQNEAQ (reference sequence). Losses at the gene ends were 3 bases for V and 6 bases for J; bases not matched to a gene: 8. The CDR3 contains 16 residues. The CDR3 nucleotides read TGTGCCAGCAGCTTCGTAGCGGGGGGGCCGGGGGATACGCAGTATTTT. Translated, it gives CASSFVAGGPGDTQYF.

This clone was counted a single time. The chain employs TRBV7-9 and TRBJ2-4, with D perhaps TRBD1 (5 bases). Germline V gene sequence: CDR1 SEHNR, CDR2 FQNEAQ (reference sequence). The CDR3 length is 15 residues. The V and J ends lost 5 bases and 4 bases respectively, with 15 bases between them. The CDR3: CASSVGPGGKNIQYF. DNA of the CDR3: TGTGCCAGCAGCGTGGGGCCGGGCGGTAAAAACATTCAGTACTTC.

The CDR3 sequence is CASSYRGQAWDGYTF. The CDR3 DNA sequence: TGTGCCAGCAGTTATCGGGGACAGGCCTGGGATGGCTACACCTTC. The V gene is TRBV6-5, the J gene TRBJ1-2; TRBD1 agrees at 8 bases. Germline V gene data show CDR1 as MNHEY and CDR2 as SVGAGI. The CDR3 has 15 amino acids. The J segment lost 6 bases and the V segment lost 3 bases, leaving 9 bases of the junction unmatched.

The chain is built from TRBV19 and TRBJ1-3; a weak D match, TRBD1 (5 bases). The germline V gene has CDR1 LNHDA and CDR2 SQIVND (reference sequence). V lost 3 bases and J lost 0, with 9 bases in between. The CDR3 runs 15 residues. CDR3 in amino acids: CASSILTVSGNTIYF. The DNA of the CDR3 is TGTGCCAGTAGTATCCTGACAGTCTCTGGAAACACCATATATTTT.

CDR3 in DNA: TGTGCCAGCAGCTTAGTCGTGGCGGGGGAGGATGAGCAGTTCTTC. Amino acids: CASSLVVAGEDEQFF. This rearrangement joins TRBV11-2 to TRBJ2-1; 7 bases match TRBD2. This CDR3 contains 15 residues. V was pared by 1 base and J by 8 bases, with 8 bases of the junction left unmatched. Germline CDR1 is SGHAT and CDR2 is FQNNGV.

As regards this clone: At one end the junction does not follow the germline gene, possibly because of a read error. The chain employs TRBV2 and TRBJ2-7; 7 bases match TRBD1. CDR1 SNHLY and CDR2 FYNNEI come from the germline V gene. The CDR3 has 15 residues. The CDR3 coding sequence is TGTGCCGGCAGTGAACTGGGGACAGATTACTACGAGCAGTACTTC. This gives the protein CAGSELGTDYYEQYF. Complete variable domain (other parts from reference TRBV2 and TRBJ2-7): EPEVTQTPSHQVTQMGQEVILRCVPISNHLYFYWYRQILGQKVEFLVSFYNNEISEKSEIFDDQFSVERPDGSNFTLKIRSTKLEDSAMYFCAGSELGTDYYEQYFGPGTRLTVT.

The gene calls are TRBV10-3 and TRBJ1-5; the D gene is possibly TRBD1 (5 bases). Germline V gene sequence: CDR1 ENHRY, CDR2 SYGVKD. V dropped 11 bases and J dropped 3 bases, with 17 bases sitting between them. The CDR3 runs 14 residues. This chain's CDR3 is CAADGGRDNQPQHF. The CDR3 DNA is TGTGCCGCCGACGGGGGAAGAGACAATCAGCCCCAGCATTTT.